Below are 7 T cell receptor beta chains sequenced from a single sample in a study of tumor-infiltrating lymphocytes in primary liver carcinoma. Germline DNA was also extracted, and blood RNA derived from unsorted whole blood. TCR beta cDNA was prepared out of around 460 ng total RNA by means of a constant-region primer. For TCR beta, libraries were produced by three nested multiplex PCR rounds using slightly modified ARM-PCR. Both of the initial two PCR rounds ran for 10 cycles and employed TRBV1-TRBV30 forward primers alongside a C-beta reverse primer. TCRdb recomputed calls from the multiplex PCR reads with MiXCR, one row per CDR3 protein. The table records almost 200,000 distinct CDR3 sequences, about 61% of them present only once. Sequenced sample: peripheral blood. The receptor set was obtained from a woman in her fifties or sixties with primary liver carcinoma and hepatitis B virus infection.

The CDR3 spells CASSPTDRDYGYTF. CDR3 coding DNA: TGCGCCAGCAGCCCAACTGACAGGGACTATGGCTACACCTTC. The rearrangement joins TRBV4-1 to TRBJ1-2; 7 bases line up with TRBD1. The CDR3 is made up of 14 amino acids. Germline CDR1 MGHRA, CDR2 YSYEKL. V was pared by 4 bases and J by 3 bases, with 5 bases of the junction left unmatched.

Notes on this clonotype: Being one base from a much bigger clone, this may be a read error. This chain uses TRBV6-6 with TRBJ2-5; tentatively, D is TRBD1 (6 bases). This CDR3 has 14 residues. The germline V and J ends were trimmed by 10 bases and 1 base, with 16 bases remaining between them. Germline V CDR1 and CDR2: MNHNY, SVGAGI (reference sequence). In DNA form, the CDR3 reads TGTGCCAACAGATTCGGACAGACCCAAGAGACCCAGTACTTC. It is translated as CANRFGQTQETQYF.

This chain uses TRBV11-1 with TRBJ2-7; 8 nucleotides align to TRBD1. Unmatched junction bases numbered 16, after V lost 7 bases and J lost 2 bases. Germline V lookup: CDR1 SGHAT, CDR2 FQDESV (reference sequence). The CDR3 runs to 17 residues. CDR3 nucleotides: TGTGCCAGCAACCCCGTTATCAGGCAGGGGGCCGCCTACGAGCAGTACTTC. Translating it yields CASNPVIRQGAAYEQYF.

This chain's CDR3 is CASSLDLGDTQHF. For the CDR3, the DNA is TGTGCCAGCAGCTTAGACCTAGGAGATACGCAGCATTTT. The rearrangement links TRBV11-2 to TRBJ2-3; D gene uncertain. The end of the DNA fits TRBJ1-5 better, so the J call may be wrong. Germline values: CDR1 SGHAT, CDR2 FQNNGV. The CDR3 has 13 residues.

A note on this clonotype: The junction does not match germline at one end; this may be a read error. The chain's CDR3 is CGHTQGYGQYF. Here the CDR3 DNA reads TGCGGCCATACACAGGGGTACGGGCAGTACTTC. The chain combines TRBV29-1 with TRBJ2-7, with 7 bases that match TRBD1. Germline V gives CDR1 SQVTM, CDR2 ANQGSEA. The CDR3 contains 11 residues.

This clonotype has a count of ten or more. The rearrangement uses TRBV6-6 and TRBJ1-2; TRBD1 matches 9 bases. V dropped 2 bases and J dropped 10; count of bases not matched to a gene: 14. CDR1 and CDR2 (germline): MNHNY, SVGAGI (reference sequence). The CDR3 loop spans 16 amino acids. In nucleotides, the CDR3 is TGTGCCAGCAGTTACACGACCGGGGGACAGGGTCAGGACTACACCTTC. Its protein product is CASSYTTGGQGQDYTF.

With regard to this clonotype: A read error may explain this, as a much larger clone is one base away. This rearrangement joins TRBV6-6 to TRBJ2-7; D unclear. Germline V CDR1 and CDR2: MNHNY, SVGAGI (reference sequence). V lost 5 bases and J 4 bases, leaving 18 bases between the germline ends. The CDR3 covers 15 residues. In DNA, the CDR3 is TGTGCCAGCAGTCCCGGCTCCGGCGGAATATACGAGCAGTACTTC. Translating it yields CASSPGSGGIYEQYF.